This T cell receptor beta chain was observed in a study of T cell changes during pregnancy in multiple sclerosis. Sequencing was performed with immunoSEQ multiplex PCR; in TCRdb, only in-frame clones are kept and a portion is missing. This table holds some 64,000 clones, 80% to 90% found once. Sequenced material: peripheral blood, taken in the first trimester of pregnancy. The receptor's source is a female donor in good health, enrolled as a control in a pregnancy study.

The CDR3 protein is CAWRGQGFSPLHF. In nucleotides, the CDR3 is TGTGCCTGGAGGGGGCAGGGGTTTTCACCCCTCCACTTT. The genes are TRBV30 and TRBJ1-6, with a tentative D call TRBD1 (6 bases). This CDR3 has 13 amino acids. Trimming took off 3 bases at V and 9 bases at J, with 12 bases between the two ends. Germline V gene lookup returns CDR1 GTSNPN and CDR2 SVGIG (reference sequence).